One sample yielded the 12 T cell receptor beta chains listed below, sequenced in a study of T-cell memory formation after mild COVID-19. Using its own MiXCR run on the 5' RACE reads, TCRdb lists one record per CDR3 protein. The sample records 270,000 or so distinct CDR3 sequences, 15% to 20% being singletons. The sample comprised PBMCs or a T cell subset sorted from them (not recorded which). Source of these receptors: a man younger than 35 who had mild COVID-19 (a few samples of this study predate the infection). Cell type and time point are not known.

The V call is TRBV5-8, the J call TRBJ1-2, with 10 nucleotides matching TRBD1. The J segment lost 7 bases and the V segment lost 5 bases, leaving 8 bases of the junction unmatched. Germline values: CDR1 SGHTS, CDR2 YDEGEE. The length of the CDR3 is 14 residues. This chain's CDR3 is CASRRTGGSSGYTF. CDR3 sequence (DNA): TGTGCCAGCAGACGGACAGGGGGTTCAAGTGGCTACACCTTC.

The CDR3 region has the DNA TGTGCCAGCAGCATCGGGACAGGGGAAGCTTTCTTT. As protein: CASSIGTGEAFF. The chain employs TRBV7-8 and TRBJ1-1; 9 bases fit TRBD1. Germline-derived CDR1 and CDR2 are SGHVS and FQNEAQ. CDR3 length equals 12 residues. The ends lost 5 bases at V and 8 bases at J; junction bases unmatched: 3.

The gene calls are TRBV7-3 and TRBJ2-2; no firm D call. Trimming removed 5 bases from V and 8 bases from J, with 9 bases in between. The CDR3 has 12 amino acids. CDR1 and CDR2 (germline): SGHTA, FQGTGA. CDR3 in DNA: TGTGCCAGCAGCCCCACTGCGGGGGAGCTGTTTTTT. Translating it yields CASSPTAGELFF. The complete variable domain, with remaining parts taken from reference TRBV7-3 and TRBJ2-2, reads GAGVSQTPSNKVTEKGKYVELRCDPISGHTALYWYRQSLGQGPEFLIYFQGTGAADDSGLPNDRFFAVRPEGSVSTLKIQRTERGDSAVYLCASSPTAGELFFGEGSRLTVL.

DNA of the CDR3: TGTGCCAGTCGGGGAGCGGGGGGACCGAACACCGGGGAGCTGTTTTTT. Its protein product is CASRGAGGPNTGELFF. The chain joins TRBV6-1 to TRBJ2-2; 9 bases fit TRBD2. The CDR3 has 16 residues. Germline assignment: CDR1 MNHNS and CDR2 SASEGT. With 9 bases clipped from V and 0 bases from J, the junction kept 8 bases outside the gene matches.

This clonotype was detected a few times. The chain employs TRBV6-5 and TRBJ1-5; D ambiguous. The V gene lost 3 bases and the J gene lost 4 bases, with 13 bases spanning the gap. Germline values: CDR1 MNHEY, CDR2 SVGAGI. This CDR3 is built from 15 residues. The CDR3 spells CASSYGLPGNQPQHF. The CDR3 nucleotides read TGTGCCAGCAGTTATGGACTTCCCGGAAATCAGCCCCAGCATTTT.

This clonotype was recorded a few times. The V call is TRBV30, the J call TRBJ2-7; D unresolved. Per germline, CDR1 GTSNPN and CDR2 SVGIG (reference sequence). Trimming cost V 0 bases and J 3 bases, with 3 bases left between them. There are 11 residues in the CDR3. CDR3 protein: CAWSVYYEQYF. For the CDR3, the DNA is TGTGCCTGGAGTGTCTACTACGAGCAGTACTTC.

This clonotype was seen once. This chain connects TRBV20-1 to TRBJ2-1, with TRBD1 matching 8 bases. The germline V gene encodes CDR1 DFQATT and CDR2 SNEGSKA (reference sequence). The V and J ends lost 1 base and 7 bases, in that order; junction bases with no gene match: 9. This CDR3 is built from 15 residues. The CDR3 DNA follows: TGCAGTGCTAGAGGCCCCTGGGACAGGATGAATGAGCAGTTCTTC. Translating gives CSARGPWDRMNEQFF.

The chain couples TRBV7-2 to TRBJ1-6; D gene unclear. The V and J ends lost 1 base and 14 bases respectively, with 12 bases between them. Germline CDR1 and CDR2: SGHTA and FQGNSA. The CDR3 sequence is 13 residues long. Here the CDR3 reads CASSLVGVPALHF. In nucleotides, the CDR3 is TGTGCCAGCAGCTTAGTAGGAGTCCCAGCCCTCCACTTT.

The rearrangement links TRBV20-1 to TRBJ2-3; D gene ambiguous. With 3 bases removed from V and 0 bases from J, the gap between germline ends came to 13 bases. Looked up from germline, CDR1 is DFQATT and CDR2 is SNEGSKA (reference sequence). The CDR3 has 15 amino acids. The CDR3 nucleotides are TGCAGTGCTAGGTACTCTAGGGCTAGCACAGATACGCAGTATTTT. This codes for CSARYSRASTDTQYF.

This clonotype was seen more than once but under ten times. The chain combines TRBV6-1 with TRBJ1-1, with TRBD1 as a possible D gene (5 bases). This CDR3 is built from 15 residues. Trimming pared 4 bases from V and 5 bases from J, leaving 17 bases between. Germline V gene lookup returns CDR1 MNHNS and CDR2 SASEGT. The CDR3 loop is CASSGAGLGWTEAFF. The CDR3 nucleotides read TGTGCCAGCAGTGGGGCAGGGTTAGGATGGACTGAAGCTTTCTTT.

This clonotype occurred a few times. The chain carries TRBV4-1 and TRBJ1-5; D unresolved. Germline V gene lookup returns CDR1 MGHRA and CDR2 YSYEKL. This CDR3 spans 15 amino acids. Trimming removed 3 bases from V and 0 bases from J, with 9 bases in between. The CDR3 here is CASSHYYDSNQPQHF. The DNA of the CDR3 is TGCGCCAGCAGCCATTATTATGATAGCAATCAGCCCCAGCATTTT.

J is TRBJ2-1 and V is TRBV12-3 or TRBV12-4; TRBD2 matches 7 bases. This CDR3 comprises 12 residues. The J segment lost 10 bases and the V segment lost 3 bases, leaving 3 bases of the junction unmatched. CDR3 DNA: TGTGCCAGCAGTTTTGTCGGGGGGGAGCAGTTCTTC. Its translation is CASSFVGGEQFF.